The 18 T cell receptor beta chains below come from one sample, sequenced in a study of T cell responses to AZD1222 COVID-19 vaccine. Some clones are missing from TCRdb's copy, which holds only in-frame ones; the method was immunoSEQ multiplex PCR. The sample lists roughly 80,000 clones; around 88% were seen once. Sequencing used peripheral blood, obtained 28 days after the second AZD1222 dose. These receptors all come from an adult who received the AZD1222 COVID-19 vaccine.

The rearrangement uses TRBV6-2 or TRBV6-3 and TRBJ2-3; tentative D call: TRBD2 (5 bases). V was trimmed by 6 bases and J by 5 bases, leaving 9 bases between them. CDR1 and CDR2 (germline): MNHEY, SVGEGT. The CDR3 totals 12 residues. CDR3 nucleotide sequence: TGTGCCAGCAGCACACTAGGAGATACGCAGTATTTT. Protein product: CASSTLGDTQYF.

V and J are TRBV3-1 (or the pseudogene TRBV3-2) and TRBJ1-5, with D unresolved. V lost 2 bases and J lost 0, with 11 bases in between. The V gene's germline CDR1 is LGHDT and CDR2 YNNKEL (reference sequence). This CDR3 comprises 16 residues. The CDR3 loop is CASSQRKAYSNQPQHF. In DNA form, the CDR3 reads TGTGCCAGCAGCCAACGAAAAGCTTATAGCAATCAGCCCCAGCATTTT.

The chain links TRBV12-5 to TRBJ1-5; D perhaps matches TRBD1 (5 bases). CDR1 is LGHNT, CDR2 FRNRAP, per germline. Deletions cut 4 bases from V and 2 bases from J, with 12 bases between. The CDR3 has 15 residues. In DNA form, the CDR3 reads TGTGCTAGTGGTTCGACAGCGAAGGGCAATCAGCCCCAGCATTTT. This codes for CASGSTAKGNQPQHF.

The chain uses TRBV27 and TRBJ1-1; possibly TRBD1 for D (5 bases). Trimming pared 3 bases from V and 10 bases from J, leaving 15 bases between. The germline CDR1 and CDR2 sequences are MNHEY and SMNVEV (reference sequence). This CDR3 has 13 residues. The CDR3 nucleotides read TGTGCCAGCAGTTTGTCCCGGGACGCGCTAGCTTTCTTT. It translates to CASSLSRDALAFF.

V is TRBV28 and J is TRBJ1-5; 7 bases align to TRBD1. V was clipped by 4 bases and J by 4 bases; unmatched bases: 7. CDR1 is MDHEN, CDR2 SYDVKM, per germline. The length of the CDR3 is 15 residues. The CDR3 coding sequence is TGTGCCAGCAGTTCCCCGGGACAGCCTAATCAGCCCCAGCATTTT. Protein: CASSSPGQPNQPQHF.

This sequence joins TRBV15 and TRBJ1-5; no firm D call. This CDR3 spans 12 amino acids. From germline, CDR1 is LNHNV and CDR2 YYDKDF (reference sequence). Trimming stripped 1 base from V and 2 bases from J, with 0 bases between. CDR3 nucleotides: TGTGCCACCAGCAGAGGCAATCAGCCCCAGCATTTT. It specifies CATSRGNQPQHF.

The rearrangement links TRBV27 to TRBJ1-2; TRBD1 agrees at 7 bases. The V gene's germline CDR1 is MNHEY and CDR2 SMNVEV (reference sequence). This CDR3 region has 17 residues. Losses at the gene ends were 5 bases for V and 5 bases for J; bases not matched to a gene: 17. CDR3 in DNA: TGTGCCAGCAGTGAACTCCGGGACAGTGGGCCCGGATATGGCTACACCTTC. It encodes CASSELRDSGPGYGYTF.

The genes are TRBV7-2 and TRBJ2-7, with 7 positions matching TRBD2. The junction had 8 bases not matched to a gene; V was cut back by 5 bases and J by 1 base. CDR1 and CDR2 (germline): SGHTA, FQGNSA. The CDR3 totals 15 residues. In DNA, the CDR3 is TGTGCCAGCAGCCGCGGGGCACTAGCGTCCTACGAGCAGTACTTC. This translates into CASSRGALASYEQYF. Variable domain in full (rest from reference TRBV7-2 and TRBJ2-7): GAGVSQSPSNKVTEKGKDVELRCDPISGHTALYWYRQSLGQGLEFLIYFQGNSAPDKSGLPSDRFSAERTGGSVSTLTIQRTQQEDSAVYLCASSRGALASYEQYFGPGTRLTVT.

The chain is built from TRBV6-5 and TRBJ1-2; tentatively, D is TRBD1 (6 bases). The CDR3 loop spans 14 amino acids. Deletions cut 7 bases from V and 8 bases from J, with 20 bases between. Germline assignment: CDR1 MNHEY and CDR2 SVGAGI. The CDR3 region is CASTKGQGGVGYTF. The CDR3 region has the DNA TGTGCCAGCACTAAGGGACAAGGAGGGGTAGGCTACACCTTC.

The chain recombines TRBV18 with TRBJ2-7; D not resolved. V dropped 6 bases and J dropped 0 bases, with 9 bases sitting between them. The CDR3 is made up of 13 amino acids. Germline V gene sequence: CDR1 KGHSH, CDR2 LQKENI. The CDR3 reads CASSRPSSYEQYF. As DNA, the CDR3 is TGTGCCAGCTCCCGCCCTAGCTCCTACGAGCAGTACTTC.

The chain couples TRBV29-1 to TRBJ2-7; D may be TRBD2 (6 bases). The V end was cut by 6 bases, the J end by 3 bases, with 9 bases between. CDR1 and CDR2 (germline): SQVTM, ANQGSEA. The CDR3 spans 11 residues. The CDR3 DNA reads TGCAGCGTAGTCGGGGGCTACGAGCAGTACTTC. Protein product: CSVVGGYEQYF.

The V gene is TRBV6-5, the J gene TRBJ1-1, with a tentative D call TRBD1 (6 bases). The CDR3 sequence is 14 residues long. Germline lookup yields CDR1 MNHEY and CDR2 SVGAGI. The V and J ends lost 2 bases and 6 bases respectively, with 13 bases between them. CDR3 in DNA: TGTGCCAGCAGTTACCGACAGGTCCGGGCTGAAGCTTTCTTT. It encodes CASSYRQVRAEAFF.

The chain joins TRBV6-2 or TRBV6-3 to TRBJ2-7; D gene unclear. The CDR3 has 11 residues. Germline V gene sequence: CDR1 MNHEY, CDR2 SVGEGT. Trimming took 0 bases from V and 8 from J, leaving 5 bases between them. The CDR3 is CASSYSIKQYF. The CDR3 region has the DNA TGTGCCAGCAGTTACTCGATAAAGCAGTACTTC.

The CDR3 is CASSRGLADSYEQYF. In DNA form, the CDR3 reads TGTGCCAGCAGCCGCGGACTAGCGGACTCCTACGAGCAGTACTTC. This sequence joins TRBV7-8 and TRBJ2-7, with 10 bases aligning to TRBD2. Trimming cost V 5 bases and J 0 bases; bases outside gene matches: 4. The germline CDR1 and CDR2 sequences are SGHVS and FQNEAQ. This CDR3 has 15 amino acids.

The genes are TRBV6-5 and TRBJ1-1, with TRBD1 as a possible D gene (5 bases). The CDR3 extends over 12 amino acids. Trimming shortened V by 0 bases and J by 10 bases, and 9 bases separated the two germline ends. Germline assignment: CDR1 MNHEY and CDR2 SVGAGI. Written as DNA, the CDR3 is TGTGCCAGCAGTTACTCGGGGGTTGGAGCTTTCTTT. The encoded protein is CASSYSGVGAFF.

This clone appeared a single time. This chain links TRBV18 with TRBJ1-4, with a possible D match to TRBD1 (6 bases). Per germline, CDR1 KGHSH and CDR2 LQKENI. V lost 2 bases to trimming and J lost 3 bases, with 13 bases between them. The CDR3 length is 16 residues. The CDR3 sequence: CASSPNRANPNEKLFF. The DNA for the CDR3 is TGTGCCAGCTCACCAAACAGGGCTAACCCTAATGAAAAACTGTTTTTT.

This clone has a single count. The chain links TRBV6-5 to TRBJ1-4, with TRBD1 as a possible D gene (5 bases). Germline CDR1 MNHEY, CDR2 SVGAGI. The V and J ends lost 0 bases and 7 bases respectively, with 12 bases between them. CDR3 size: 15 residues. The CDR3 region is CASSYSPGRFEKLFF. CDR3 sequence (DNA): TGTGCCAGCAGTTACTCGCCAGGGCGGTTTGAAAAACTGTTTTTT.

This clone has more than one count but fewer than ten. This chain joins TRBV9 and TRBJ2-7, with D possibly being TRBD1 (6 bases). Trimming shortened V by 4 bases and J by 0 bases, and 11 bases separated the two germline ends. This CDR3 is built from 14 residues. Looked up from germline, CDR1 is SGDLS and CDR2 is YYNGEE. CDR3 DNA: TGTGCCAGCAGCTCCACAGGGCGCTCCTACGAGCAGTACTTC. This translates into CASSSTGRSYEQYF.